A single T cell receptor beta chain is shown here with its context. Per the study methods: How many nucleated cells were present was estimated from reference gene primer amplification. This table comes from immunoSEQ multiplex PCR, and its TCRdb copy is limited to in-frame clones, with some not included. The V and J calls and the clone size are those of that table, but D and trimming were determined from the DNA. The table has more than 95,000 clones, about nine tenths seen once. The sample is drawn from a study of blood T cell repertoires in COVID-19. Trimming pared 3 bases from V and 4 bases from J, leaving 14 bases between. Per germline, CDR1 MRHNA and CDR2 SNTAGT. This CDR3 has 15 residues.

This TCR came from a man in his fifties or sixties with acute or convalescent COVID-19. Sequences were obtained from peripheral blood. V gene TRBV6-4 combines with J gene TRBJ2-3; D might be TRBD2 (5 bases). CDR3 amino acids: CASSDSARPSDTQYF. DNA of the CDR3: TGTGCCAGCAGTGATAGCGCGCGGCCCTCAGATACGCAGTATTTT.